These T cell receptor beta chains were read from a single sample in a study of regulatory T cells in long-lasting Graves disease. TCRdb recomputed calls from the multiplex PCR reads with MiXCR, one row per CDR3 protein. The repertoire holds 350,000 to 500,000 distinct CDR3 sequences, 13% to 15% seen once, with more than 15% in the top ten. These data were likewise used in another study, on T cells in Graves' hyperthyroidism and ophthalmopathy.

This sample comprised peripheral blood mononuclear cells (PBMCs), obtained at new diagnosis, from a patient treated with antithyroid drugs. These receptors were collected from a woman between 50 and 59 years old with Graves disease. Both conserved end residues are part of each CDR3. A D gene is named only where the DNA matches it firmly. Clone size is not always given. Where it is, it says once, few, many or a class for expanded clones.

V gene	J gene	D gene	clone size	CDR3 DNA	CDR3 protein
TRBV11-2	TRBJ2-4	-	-	TGTGCCAGCAGCCCCCTCTTTGTCTGGACGGGGAACATTCAGTACTTC	CASSPLFVWTGNIQYF
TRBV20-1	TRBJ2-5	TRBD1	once	TGCAGTGCTAGACGGCTGATTACAGGGGTCCTGGAAGAGACCCAGTACTTC	CSARRLITGVLEETQYF
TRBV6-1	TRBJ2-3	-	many	TGTGCCAGCACGGTCGGCGTGGCCACAGATACGCAGTATTTT	CASTVGVATDTQYF
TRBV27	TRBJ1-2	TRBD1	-	TGTGCCAGCAAATACAGGGGGCGGGATGGCTACACCTTC	CASKYRGRDGYTF
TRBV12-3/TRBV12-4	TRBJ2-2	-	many	TGTGCCAGCAGTTTCCGGGGGTTCCTGGCCGGGGAGCTGTTTTTT	CASSFRGFLAGELFF
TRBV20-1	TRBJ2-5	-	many	TGCAGTGCTAGAGATATTAGGATCCAAGAGACCCAGTACTTC	CSARDIRIQETQYF
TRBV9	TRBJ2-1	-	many	TGTGCCAGCAGCGTCTCGGGCGAACCCTACAATGAGCAGTTCTTC	CASSVSGEPYNEQFF
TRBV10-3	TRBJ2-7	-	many	TGTGCCATCAGTGCGGCCTCCTACGAGCAGTACTTC	CAISAASYEQYF
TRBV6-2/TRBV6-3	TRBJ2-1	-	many	TGTGCCAGCAGTTTGAACAGGAATGAGCAGTTCTTC	CASSLNRNEQFF
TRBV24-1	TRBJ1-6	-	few	TGTGCCACCAGTGATTTAGGATCTGGAAGGATCTTGACCCTCCACTTT	CATSDLGSGRILTLHF
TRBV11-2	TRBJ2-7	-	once	TGTGCCAGCAGCTTAGAGGTCTTCGTTACCTACGAGCAGTACTTC	CASSLEVFVTYEQYF
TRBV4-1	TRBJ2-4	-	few	TGCGCCAGCAGCCAAGTCGGGGGCGCCAAAAACATTCAGTACTTC	CASSQVGGAKNIQYF
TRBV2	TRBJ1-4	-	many	TGTGCCAGCAGTGATTGGGGGCCGGATAATGAAAAACTGTTTTTT	CASSDWGPDNEKLFF
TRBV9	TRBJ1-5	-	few	TGTGCCAGCAGCCCTACCCCCTTGGCGCCCCAGCATTTT	CASSPTPLAPQHF
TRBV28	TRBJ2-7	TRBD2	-	TGTGCCAGCAGCCGCTGGGGGGGTCGGGAGCAGTACTTC	CASSRWGGREQYF
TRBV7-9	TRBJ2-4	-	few	TGTGCCAGCAGCTTAGGGGAGATGGACATTCAGTACTTC	CASSLGEMDIQYF
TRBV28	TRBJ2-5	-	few	TGTGCCAGCAGCCCCGAAGGGATAGCACGAGAGACCCAGTACTTC	CASSPEGIARETQYF
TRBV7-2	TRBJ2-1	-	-	TGTGCCAGCAGCACGGAGAAAAAAAATGAGCAGTTCTTC	CASSTEKKNEQFF
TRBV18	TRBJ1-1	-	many	TGTGCCAGCTCATGGGAGGGGCGCACTGAAGCTTTCTTT	CASSWEGRTEAFF
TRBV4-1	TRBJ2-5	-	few	TGCGCCAGCAGCCCCAACCCAGTTTTTCGGGAAAAGTACTTC	CASSPNPVFREKYF